These 17 T cell receptor beta chains originate from one sample sequenced in a study of blood T cells in healthy people across ages. Then a second PCR, running about 6 to 11 cycles, was carried out with a sample-barcoded 5' primer and a J-beta primer mix. Via MiXCR, TCRdb re-called the 5' RACE reads, giving one row per CDR3 protein. This sample yields under 2,000,000 distinct CDR3 sequences, of which just under 50% are seen a single time; 2.1% belongs to the top ten. Sequenced sample: blood. These receptors were obtained from a woman in her 40s in good health.

The chain employs TRBV11-2 and TRBJ2-1; 7 bases line up with TRBD2. The CDR3 has 14 residues. With V trimmed by 3 bases and J by 9 bases, 8 bases remained unmatched. The germline V gene encodes CDR1 SGHAT and CDR2 FQNNGV. The CDR3 sequence: CASSFSTSEGEQFF. CDR3 nucleotide sequence: TGTGCCAGCAGCTTCAGCACTAGCGAGGGTGAGCAGTTCTTC.

This clonotype was counted between two and nine times. The CDR3 bases are TGCAGTGCTAGAAAGACAGTGACTAGCGGGTTAAACGAGCAGTACTTC. Amino acids: CSARKTVTSGLNEQYF. The chain links TRBV20-1 to TRBJ2-7, with 10 bases aligning to TRBD2. Germline CDR1 reads DFQATT; CDR2 reads SNEGSKA (reference sequence). V shed 2 bases, J shed 5 bases, and the junction held 12 bases outside the gene matches. This CDR3 is 16 amino acids long.

The CDR3 loop reads CASPNWDRYMIAKNIQYF. The CDR3 DNA follows: TGTGCCAGCCCTAATTGGGACAGGTACATGATAGCCAAAAACATTCAGTACTTC. This chain uses TRBV6-1 with TRBJ2-4, with 8 positions matching TRBD1. Trimming removed 8 bases from V and 0 bases from J; junction bases left unmatched: 15. The CDR3 loop spans 18 amino acids. Germline lookup yields CDR1 MNHNS and CDR2 SASEGT.

The genes are TRBV29-1 and TRBJ2-5, with 9 positions matching TRBD1. V trimming: 4 bases; J trimming: 11 bases; junction bases outside the gene matches: 8. The CDR3 is 12 amino acids. The germline CDR1 and CDR2 sequences are SQVTM and ANQGSEA. The CDR3 coding sequence is TGCAGCGTTGTGGACAGGGGTATTGAGCAGTACTTC. It is translated as CSVVDRGIEQYF.

Only a few counts were recorded for this clonotype. The rearrangement links TRBV6-2 or TRBV6-3 to TRBJ2-3; 9 bases match TRBD2. Germline V gene data show CDR1 as MNHEY and CDR2 as SVGEGT. This CDR3 has 15 amino acids. V was pared by 5 bases and J by 2 bases, with 5 bases of the junction left unmatched. The CDR3 nucleotides read TGTGCCAGCAGTGGCCTAGCGGGGTACACAGATACGCAGTATTTT. Amino acids: CASSGLAGYTDTQYF.

This clonotype was counted between two and nine times. CDR3 sequence (DNA): TGTGCCAGCAGTTGGGAGGGGCTGACAGATACGCAGTATTTT. Protein: CASSWEGLTDTQYF. V gene TRBV12-3 or TRBV12-4 combines with J gene TRBJ2-3, with 7 nucleotides matching TRBD2. There are 14 residues in the CDR3. The V segment lost 4 bases and the J segment 3 bases; nucleotides outside the gene matches: 4.

This rearrangement joins TRBV20-1 to TRBJ1-2; no firm D call. V shed 6 bases and J shed 0 bases, with 14 bases lying between them. Per germline, CDR1 DFQATT and CDR2 SNEGSKA (reference sequence). CDR3 length equals 14 residues. The CDR3 DNA is TGCAGTGCCGTAGGGTCGTGGCCTAACTATGGCTACACCTTC. Translation: CSAVGSWPNYGYTF.

In regard to this clonotype: Compared with germline, one end of the junction differs, possibly owing to a read error. This rearrangement joins TRBV6-5 to TRBJ2-1, with D tentatively TRBD2 (5 bases). The CDR3 loop spans 14 amino acids. Germline V gene lookup returns CDR1 MNHEY and CDR2 SVGAGI. The CDR3 reads CTSTPGGLYNEQFF. The DNA of the CDR3 is TGTACCAGCACCCCCGGAGGATTATACAATGAGCAGTTCTTC.

CDR3 bases: TGTGCCGTCAAGGTGGCAGGGTCAGAGACCCAGTACTTC. It is translated as CAVKVAGSETQYF. J is TRBJ2-5 and V is TRBV6-5, with D perhaps TRBD1 (5 bases). Germline-derived CDR1 and CDR2 are MNHEY and SVGAGI. V lost 11 bases and J lost 4, with 17 bases in between. This CDR3 comprises 13 residues.

This chain connects TRBV28 to TRBJ2-1; D may match TRBD1 or TRBD2 (6 bases each). With 8 bases removed from V and 6 bases from J, the gap between germline ends came to 29 bases. The CDR3 runs to 18 residues. Germline V gene lookup returns CDR1 MDHEN and CDR2 SYDVKM. CDR3 region: CASFSGGPAVHGGNEQFF. Written as DNA, the CDR3 is TGTGCCAGCTTCAGTGGGGGGCCGGCCGTCCATGGGGGCAATGAGCAGTTCTTC.

This clonotype has a handful of counts. The chain recombines TRBV29-1 with TRBJ2-5; D gene unclear. Germline V CDR1 and CDR2: SQVTM, ANQGSEA. The CDR3 extends over 12 amino acids. The V end was cut by 3 bases, the J end by 5 bases, with 10 bases between. The CDR3 DNA follows: TGCAGCGTTGAGGGAACGTCGGAGACCCAGTACTTC. Protein product: CSVEGTSETQYF.

The genes are TRBV6-5 and TRBJ2-5, with D perhaps matching TRBD1 (6 bases). The CDR3 runs to 14 residues. V was pared by 3 bases and J by 2 bases, with 10 bases between. The germline gives CDR1 MNHEY, CDR2 SVGAGI. This CDR3 reads CASSYRQVQETQYF. The CDR3 DNA sequence: TGTGCCAGCAGTTATCGACAGGTACAAGAGACCCAGTACTTC.

The chain has TRBV29-1 and TRBJ2-1, with TRBD1 matching over 11 bases. J lost 7 bases, V lost 4 bases, and 6 bases had no gene match. Per the germline V gene, CDR1 is SQVTM and CDR2 is ANQGSEA. This CDR3 region has 14 residues. CDR3 sequence: CSVGWTGGWNEQFF. The CDR3 bases are TGCAGCGTTGGTTGGACAGGGGGCTGGAATGAGCAGTTCTTC.

V usage is TRBV3-1 and J usage is TRBJ2-5; 10 bases fit TRBD2. The CDR3 length is 18 residues. Germline trimming cut 0 bases from V and 6 bases from J; bases unmatched to any gene: 13. Looked up from germline, CDR1 is LGHDT and CDR2 is YNNKEL (reference sequence). The CDR3 coding sequence is TGTGCCAGCAGCCAAGATCGGGGTAGCGGGGGGTACCGGAAGACCCAGTACTTC. Its protein product is CASSQDRGSGGYRKTQYF.

This chain joins TRBV6-1 and TRBJ1-4; no firm D call. CDR1 and CDR2 (germline): MNHNS, SASEGT. With 6 bases removed from V and 8 bases from J, the gap between germline ends came to 13 bases. This CDR3 has 13 residues. The CDR3 protein is CASRDILGEKLFF. The CDR3 DNA is TGTGCCAGCAGAGACATCCTGGGAGAAAAACTGTTTTTT.

This CDR3 is CASSLWPTSGGPNEQYF. In DNA, the CDR3 is TGTGCCAGCAGTTTATGGCCGACTAGCGGGGGGCCCAATGAGCAGTACTTC. V is TRBV28 and J is TRBJ2-7; 13 bases align to TRBD2. V shed 0 bases and J 7 bases; nucleotides not matched to a gene: 9. CDR1 and CDR2 from the germline V gene are MDHEN and SYDVKM. This CDR3 has 17 amino acids.

The chain combines TRBV7-2 with TRBJ1-6; D gene unclear. Germline V CDR1 and CDR2: SGHTA, FQGNSA. The V gene lost 5 bases and the J gene lost 5 bases, with 13 bases spanning the gap. The CDR3 sequence is 15 residues long. The CDR3 DNA sequence: TGTGCCAGCAGCCCCGGAGCGTTCAATAATTCACCCCTCCACTTT. Residues: CASSPGAFNNSPLHF. Full variable domain (missing parts from reference TRBV7-2 and TRBJ1-6): GAGVSQSPSNKVTEKGKDVELRCDPISGHTALYWYRQSLGQGLEFLIYFQGNSAPDKSGLPSDRFSAERTGGSVSTLTIQRTQQEDSAVYLCASSPGAFNNSPLHFGNGTRLTVT.